This T cell receptor beta chain was sequenced during a study of cytomegalovirus exposure and HLA in healthy donors. Findings and limits, study-wide: One later analysis, an examination of the roughly 110 validation repertoires, found that first-cohort TCR clusters tended to co-occur in them.

Only in-frame clones appear in the TCRdb table, and some are missing; sequencing was by immunoSEQ multiplex PCR. The data hold some 190,000 clones, with 86% observed a single time. Unmatched junction bases numbered 5, after V lost 6 bases and J lost 5 bases. There are 13 residues in the CDR3. CDR1 is SNHLY and CDR2 is FYNNEI in the germline V gene. Remarks on this clone: Its cognate antigen is unknown.

Sequences were obtained from PBMCs. The rearrangement uses TRBV2 and TRBJ2-3; TRBD1 matches at 7 bases. This TCR was sampled from a woman aged 18-29 years in good health and CMV-seronegative. The CDR3 DNA is TGTGCCAGCAGGACAGGGTTAGGAGATACGCAGTATTTT. As protein: CASRTGLGDTQYF.